This T cell receptor beta chain was sequenced for a study of T cells after somatic rescue of genetic block. Germline V CDR1 and CDR2: SGHNT, YENEEA. With 5 bases clipped from V and 1 base from J, the junction kept 4 bases outside the gene matches. The CDR3 totals 14 residues. Profiled with immunoSEQ multiplex PCR; TCRdb holds only in-frame clones, not every one. This table holds 68,000 or so clones, under 95% found once. The TCR comes from a man aged 40-49 years. Material for sequencing was peripheral blood mononuclear cells (PBMCs). The chain is built from TRBV11-3 and TRBJ1-1; 7 bases are a match to TRBD1. CDR3 DNA sequence: TGTGCCAGCAGCGTCGGGACAGCGAACACTGAAGCTTTCTTT. Its translation is CASSVGTANTEAFF.